These T cell receptor beta chains were read from a single sample in a study of cytomegalovirus exposure and HLA in healthy donors. Generated by immunoSEQ multiplex PCR, the TCRdb table keeps only in-frame clones and is missing some. The sample has some 260,000 clones, 80% to 95% seen once; the top ten hold 3.1%. The material sequenced was PBMCs. The source is a woman between 25 and 40 years old in good health and CMV-seronegative. The CDR3 runs from the conserved cysteine through the conserved F or W. A D gene is named only where the DNA matches it firmly. Size is omitted from some rows. Given values are once, few, many or a class for expanded clones.

>TRBV9|TRBJ2-2|14|NA|NA
CASSVATNTGELFF
TGTGCCAGCAGCGTAGCAACGAACACCGGGGAGCTGTTTTTT
>TRBV5-1|TRBJ2-3|13|NA|NA
CASSLAMEDTQYF
TGCGCCAGCAGCTTGGCCATGGAAGATACGCAGTATTTT
>TRBV7-9|TRBJ2-6|17|NA|NA
CASSLRQGGSGANVLTF
TGTGCCAGCAGCTTAAGGCAGGGGGGCTCCGGGGCCAACGTCCTGACTTTC
>TRBV5-4|TRBJ1-2|15|NA|once
CASSQPRGAGYGYTF
TGTGCCAGCAGCCAGCCGAGGGGGGCGGGCTATGGCTACACCTTC
>TRBV29-1|TRBJ2-4|13|NA|NA
CSVADGPKNIQYF
TGCAGCGTTGCGGACGGCCCCAAAAACATTCAGTACTTC
>TRBV2|TRBJ2-1|12|NA|once
CASLKREIEQFF
TGTGCCAGCCTAAAACGGGAGATTGAGCAGTTCTTC
>TRBV6-1|TRBJ2-7|13|NA|NA
CASSTGFTYEQYF
TGTGCCAGCAGTACGGGGTTCACCTACGAGCAGTACTTC
>TRBV7-3|TRBJ2-2|15|TRBD2|NA
CYPGLAGVWTGELFF
TGTTACCCGGGACTAGCGGGAGTTTGGACCGGGGAGCTGTTTTTT
>TRBV7-9|TRBJ2-5|14|TRBD1|NA
CASTRDRVQETQYF
TGTGCCAGCACAAGGGACAGGGTCCAAGAGACCCAGTACTTC
>TRBV11-1|TRBJ2-2|18|NA|once
CASSYSLPWETGTGELFF
TGTGCCAGCAGCTACAGCCTACCCTGGGAGACGGGCACCGGGGAGCTGTTTTTT
>TRBV27|TRBJ2-3|15|TRBD1|NA
CASGLGTASGDTQYF
TGTGCCAGCGGCCTCGGGACAGCTTCGGGAGATACGCAGTATTTT
>TRBV29-1|TRBJ2-1|15|TRBD2|NA
CSVEGGAGGYNEQFF
TGCAGCGTTGAGGGCGGCGCGGGAGGGTACAATGAGCAGTTCTTC
>TRBV28|TRBJ1-5|16|TRBD1|NA
CASSLRDRDIVGPQHF
TGTGCCAGCAGTTTAAGGGACAGAGATATTGTGGGGCCCCAGCATTTT
>TRBV6-5|TRBJ2-7|13|NA|NA
CASSYGRNYEQYF
TGTGCCAGCAGTTACGGCAGGAACTACGAGCAGTACTTC